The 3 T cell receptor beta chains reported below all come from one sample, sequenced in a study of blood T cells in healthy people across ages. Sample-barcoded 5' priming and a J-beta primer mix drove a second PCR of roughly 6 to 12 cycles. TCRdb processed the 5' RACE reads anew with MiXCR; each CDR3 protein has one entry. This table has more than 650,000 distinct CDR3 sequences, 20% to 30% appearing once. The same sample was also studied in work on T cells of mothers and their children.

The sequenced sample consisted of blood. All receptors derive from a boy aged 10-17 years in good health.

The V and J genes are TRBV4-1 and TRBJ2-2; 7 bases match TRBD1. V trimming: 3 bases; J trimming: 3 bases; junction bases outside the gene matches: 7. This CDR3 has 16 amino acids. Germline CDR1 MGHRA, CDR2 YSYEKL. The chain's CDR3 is CASSQTGQIDTGELFF. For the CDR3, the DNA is TGCGCCAGCAGCCAGACGGGACAGATAGACACCGGGGAGCTGTTTTTT.

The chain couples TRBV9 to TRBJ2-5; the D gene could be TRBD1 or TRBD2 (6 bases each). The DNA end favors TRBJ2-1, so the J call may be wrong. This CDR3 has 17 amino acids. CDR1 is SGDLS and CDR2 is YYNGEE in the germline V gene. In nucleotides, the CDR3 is TGTGCCAGCAGCGGGGCCCCCCTTAGGGGGGCGTGGAATGAGCAGTTCTTC. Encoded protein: CASSGAPLRGAWNEQFF.

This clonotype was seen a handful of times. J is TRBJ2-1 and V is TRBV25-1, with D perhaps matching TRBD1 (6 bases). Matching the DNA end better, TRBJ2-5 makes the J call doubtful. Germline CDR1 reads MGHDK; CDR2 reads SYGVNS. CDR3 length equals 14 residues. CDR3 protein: CASSLTGTPVAQYF. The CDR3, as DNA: TGTGCCAGCAGCCTCACCGGGACACCTGTGGCCCAGTACTTC.